A selection of T cell receptor beta chains follows, all from one sample in a study of PD-1 blockade in classical Hodgkin lymphoma. Libraries were prepared by immunoSEQ multiplex PCR; TCRdb keeps only in-frame clonotypes and omits some of them. The sample consists of about 97,000 clones, over 80% of them appearing once. The source material was peripheral blood mononuclear cells (PBMCs), sampled at baseline. The receptor source for this set is a human donor with classical Hodgkin lymphoma. Both conserved end residues are part of each CDR3. The order of the fields is J gene, D gene, V gene, clone size, CDR3 DNA, CDR3 protein. The D gene is left open where the match is weak. Clone size is not always given. Where it is, it says once, few, many or a class for expanded clones.

j_gene: TRBJ2-2; d_gene: -; v_gene: TRBV23-1; abundance: -; CDR3nt: TGCGCCAGCAGTAAGCAGGGCCTGGGGGGCACCGGGGAGCTGTTTTTT; CDR3aa: CASSKQGLGGTGELFF
j_gene: TRBJ1-4; d_gene: -; v_gene: TRBV6-1; abundance: -; CDR3nt: TGTGCCAGCAGCACAGGAGTTGCAACTAATGAAAAACTGTTTTTT; CDR3aa: CASSTGVATNEKLFF
j_gene: TRBJ2-3; d_gene: -; v_gene: TRBV9; abundance: -; CDR3nt: TGTGCCAGCAGCGCGATGTGGGGCACAGATACGCAGTATTTT; CDR3aa: CASSAMWGTDTQYF
j_gene: TRBJ2-1; d_gene: TRBD2; v_gene: TRBV7-6; abundance: -; CDR3nt: TGTGCCAGCACCCGTGACGGGGGAAGCGGGAGGGCCAGTGAGCAGTTCTTC; CDR3aa: CASTRDGGSGRASEQFF
j_gene: TRBJ2-2; d_gene: -; v_gene: TRBV11-3; abundance: -; CDR3nt: TGTGCCAGCAGCCGACAGAACACCGGGGAGCTGTTTTTT; CDR3aa: CASSRQNTGELFF
j_gene: TRBJ2-7; d_gene: -; v_gene: TRBV15; abundance: -; CDR3nt: TGTGCCACCAGCTTACAGGGTTGGTACGAGCAGTACTTC; CDR3aa: CATSLQGWYEQYF
j_gene: TRBJ1-1; d_gene: -; v_gene: TRBV18; abundance: -; CDR3nt: TGTGCCAGCTCACCGGACAGAGTGGTCACTGAAGCTTTCTTT; CDR3aa: CASSPDRVVTEAFF
j_gene: TRBJ2-7; d_gene: TRBD1; v_gene: TRBV29-1; abundance: -; CDR3nt: TGCAGCGGAACAGGGGGCAAGATAGACTCACCACCCTACGAGCAGTACTTC; CDR3aa: CSGTGGKIDSPPYEQYF
j_gene: TRBJ2-1; d_gene: TRBD2; v_gene: TRBV19; abundance: few; CDR3nt: TGTGCCAGTAGTCTATCGACTAGCGGGAGTTTCCGCGTCGATGAGCAGTTCTTC; CDR3aa: CASSLSTSGSFRVDEQFF
j_gene: TRBJ2-3; d_gene: TRBD2; v_gene: TRBV7-2; abundance: -; CDR3nt: TGTGCCAGCAGCGAAGAGTTTCACGGGAGGTTAGCAGATACGCAGTATTTT; CDR3aa: CASSEEFHGRLADTQYF
j_gene: TRBJ2-3; d_gene: -; v_gene: TRBV18; abundance: -; CDR3nt: TGTGCCAGCTCACCAAGTCCTAGCGCGCTTTCCACAGATACGCAGTATTTT; CDR3aa: CASSPSPSALSTDTQYF
j_gene: TRBJ2-3; d_gene: -; v_gene: TRBV14; abundance: once; CDR3nt: TGTGCCAGCAGAACCCTAGAAAGCACAGATACGCAGTATTTT; CDR3aa: CASRTLESTDTQYF
j_gene: TRBJ2-7; d_gene: TRBD2; v_gene: TRBV19; abundance: -; CDR3nt: TGTGCCAGTAGAGGGGGACGGACTAGCGGTTCTTCCTACGAGCAGTACTTC; CDR3aa: CASRGGRTSGSSYEQYF
j_gene: TRBJ2-2; d_gene: TRBD2; v_gene: TRBV19; abundance: -; CDR3nt: TGTGCCAGCGGGGAGGGAATAACCGGGGAGCTGTTTTTT; CDR3aa: CASGEGITGELFF
j_gene: TRBJ1-1; d_gene: -; v_gene: TRBV21-1; abundance: -; CDR3nt: TGTGCCAGCAGCCCCCCTGGGAGCGCTGAAGCTTTCTTT; CDR3aa: CASSPPGSAEAFF
j_gene: TRBJ2-3; d_gene: -; v_gene: TRBV5-1; abundance: -; CDR3nt: TGCGCCAGCAGCTTTGGAACTAGCCGTTTACAGTATTTT; CDR3aa: CASSFGTSRLQYF
j_gene: TRBJ1-5; d_gene: -; v_gene: TRBV19; abundance: many; CDR3nt: TGTGCCAGTAGTATCGTCGGGAGGGGCAATCAGCCCCAGCATTTT; CDR3aa: CASSIVGRGNQPQHF
j_gene: TRBJ2-1; d_gene: TRBD2; v_gene: TRBV2; abundance: -; CDR3nt: TGTGCCAGCAGACCCAGGACTAGCGGGTCTACCTACAATGAGCAGTTCTTC; CDR3aa: CASRPRTSGSTYNEQFF